The 18 T cell receptor beta chains in this list originate from one sample, sequenced in a study of human T cells and chemical hapten exposure. One entry per CDR3 protein, called by TCRdb with MiXCR from the RACE reads. The table records around 120,000 distinct CDR3 sequences, roughly 13% of them present only once. Time point denoted: pre-sensitization, week 0. The treatment is: therapeutic diphenylcyclopropenone sensitization with weekly scalp DPC. The sequencing here drew on whole blood, taken in connection with sensitization to the hapten diphenylcyclopropenone (DPC). These receptors were collected from a young woman with alopecia areata. Some clones in this sample may be carry-over from other donors' samples.

This chain connects TRBV3-1 to TRBJ2-7, with D possibly being TRBD2 (6 bases). The germline gives CDR1 LGHDT, CDR2 YNNKEL (reference sequence). V lost 4 bases, J lost 3 bases, and 13 bases lay in between. The CDR3 consists of 14 residues. The DNA for the CDR3 is TGTGCCAGCAGCCGAGGGGACTTAGTCTACGAGCAGTACTTC. It specifies CASSRGDLVYEQYF.

This rearrangement joins TRBV5-1 to TRBJ2-5; 7 bases map to TRBD2. The V segment lost 2 bases and the J segment 4 bases; nucleotides outside the gene matches: 5. This CDR3 has 14 amino acids. Germline-derived CDR1 and CDR2 are SGHRS and YFSETQ. DNA of the CDR3: TGCGCCAGCAGCTTAGGCGAGCGGGGAGAGACCCAGTACTTC. Translated, it gives CASSLGERGETQYF.

The chain links TRBV12-3 or TRBV12-4 to TRBJ2-1; TRBD1 matches at 7 bases. Trimming took 3 bases from V and 0 from J; bases not matched to a gene: 2. The CDR3 consists of 15 residues. CDR3 sequence reads: CASSFRGSSYNEQFF. The CDR3 region has the DNA TGTGCCAGCAGTTTCAGGGGGAGCTCCTACAATGAGCAGTTCTTC.

The V call is TRBV7-7, the J call TRBJ2-2, with D tentatively TRBD2 (6 bases). This CDR3 is built from 14 residues. V was clipped by 4 bases and J by 5 bases, with 11 bases between them. Germline CDR1 and CDR2: SSHAT and FNYEAQ (reference sequence). The DNA for the CDR3 is TGTGCCAGCAGCTCCGCCCGGGGGACCGGGGAGCTGTTTTTT. It encodes CASSSARGTGELFF.

The table lists this clonotype with many counts. V and J are TRBV11-2 and TRBJ1-1; no clear D. This CDR3 has 14 amino acids. Per the germline V gene, CDR1 is SGHAT and CDR2 is FQNNGV. V was trimmed by 5 bases and J by 5 bases, leaving 15 bases between them. The CDR3 is CASSRNSLATEAFF. The CDR3 DNA reads as TGTGCCAGCAGCCGAAACAGCCTGGCGACTGAAGCTTTCTTT.

Only a few counts were recorded for this clonotype. The CDR3 reads CSARGLTGSYNEQFF. In nucleotides, the CDR3 is TGCAGTGCTAGAGGACTGACGGGCTCCTACAATGAGCAGTTCTTC. The chain combines TRBV20-1 with TRBJ2-1; no reliable D call. Germline V CDR1 and CDR2: DFQATT, SNEGSKA (reference sequence). V lost 1 base to trimming and J lost 0 bases, with 10 bases between them. This CDR3 spans 15 amino acids.

The chain recombines TRBV6-5 with TRBJ1-3; D might be TRBD1 (5 bases). Trimming removed 2 bases from V and 3 bases from J, with 8 bases in between. Germline assignment: CDR1 MNHEY and CDR2 SVGAGI. The CDR3 consists of 14 residues. Here the CDR3 reads CASSYGAGGNTIYF. CDR3 nucleotide sequence: TGTGCCAGCAGTTACGGGGCCGGTGGAAACACCATATATTTT.

This clonotype was counted a few times. V gene TRBV11-2 combines with J gene TRBJ2-1; D ambiguous. The CDR3 is made up of 14 amino acids. CDR1 SGHAT and CDR2 FQNNGV come from the germline V gene. V was trimmed by 2 bases and J by 7 bases, leaving 12 bases between them. The CDR3 DNA sequence: TGTGCCAGCAGCTTATTAGGGAATAGGAATGAGCAGTTCTTC. It translates to CASSLLGNRNEQFF.

This clonotype came up many times. V usage is TRBV28 and J usage is TRBJ1-3; D gene unclear. The CDR3 sequence is 14 residues long. V lost 2 bases and J 1 base, leaving 6 bases between the germline ends. Germline V gene sequence: CDR1 MDHEN, CDR2 SYDVKM. CDR3 region: CASSLRISGNTIYF. The CDR3 DNA sequence: TGTGCCAGCAGTTTAAGGATATCTGGAAACACCATATATTTT. The variable domain in full, completed from reference TRBV28 and TRBJ1-3, reads DVKVTQSSRYLVKRTGEKVFLECVQDMDHENMFWYRQDPGLGLRLIYFSYDVKMKEKGDIPEGYSVSREKKERFSLILESASTNQTSMYLCASSLRISGNTIYFGEGSWLTVV.

This clonotype was found a few times. The J gene is TRBJ2-7, the V gene TRBV7-9; D gene ambiguous. V was pared by 7 bases and J by 1 base, with 11 bases between. Germline CDR1 SEHNR, CDR2 FQNEAQ (reference sequence). The CDR3 is made up of 13 amino acids. The CDR3 bases are TGTGCCAGCACCTCTCCCAGTTCCTACGAGCAGTACTTC. Translated, it gives CASTSPSSYEQYF. The full variable domain, completed using reference TRBV7-9 and TRBJ2-7, is DTGVSQNPRHKITKRGQNVTFRCDPISEHNRLYWYRQTLGQGPEFLTYFQNEAQLEKSRLLSDRFSAERPKGSFSTLEIQRTEQGDSAMYLCASTSPSSYEQYFGPGTRLTVT.

The V and J genes are TRBV29-1 and TRBJ1-2; TRBD1 is a possible D gene (6 bases). Trimming removed 7 bases from V and 7 bases from J, with 22 bases in between. Germline V lookup: CDR1 SQVTM, CDR2 ANQGSEA. This CDR3 is 14 amino acids long. The CDR3 reads CSAATGRGVGGYTF. CDR3 nucleotides: TGCAGCGCAGCCACAGGGCGTGGAGTAGGTGGCTACACCTTC.

This clonotype was counted a few times. The chain recombines TRBV18 with TRBJ1-6; maybe TRBD1 (5 bases). The CDR3 contains 15 residues. V was shortened by 2 bases and J by 14 bases, with 19 bases between the two germline ends. In germline, CDR1 is KGHSH, CDR2 LQKENI. The CDR3 bases are TGTGCCAGCTCACCAGTCCGACAAGCCGAGGGGACCCTCCACTTT. Amino acid sequence: CASSPVRQAEGTLHF.

This clonotype was seen ten or more times. The J gene is TRBJ2-2, the V gene TRBV5-5; 7 bases line up with TRBD2. The CDR3 has 16 amino acids. CDR1 SGHKS and CDR2 YYEKEE come from the germline V gene (reference sequence). After removal of 0 bases from V and 1 base from J, the junction contained 3 bases not matched to a gene. CDR3 loop: CASSLERGMNTGELFF. In DNA, the CDR3 is TGTGCCAGCAGCTTGGAGCGGGGAATGAACACCGGGGAGCTGTTTTTT.

J is TRBJ2-6 and V is TRBV6-6; D gene uncertain. Trimming took 7 bases from V and 1 from J, leaving 11 bases between them. Germline values: CDR1 MNHNY, CDR2 SVGAGI (reference sequence). The CDR3 totals 15 residues. CDR3 sequence: CASIPDGSGANVLTF. As DNA, the CDR3 is TGTGCCAGCATCCCCGACGGGTCTGGGGCCAACGTCCTGACTTTC.

The chain carries TRBV3-1 and TRBJ1-1; D remains ambiguous. Germline V gene data show CDR1 as LGHDT and CDR2 as YNNKEL (reference sequence). The CDR3 length is 14 residues. Trimming pared 1 base from V and 4 bases from J, leaving 10 bases between. The CDR3: CASSQGWGGTEAFF. The DNA for the CDR3 is TGTGCCAGCAGCCAAGGGTGGGGAGGCACTGAAGCTTTCTTT.

The count of this clonotype is one. V gene TRBV28 combines with J gene TRBJ2-1; 8 nucleotides line up with TRBD2. The V gene end was trimmed by 7 bases and the J gene end by 2 bases; junction bases not matched to a gene: 10. The CDR3 is 16 residues long. Germline V gene data show CDR1 as MDHEN and CDR2 as SYDVKM. The CDR3 loop is CASTATSGYPYNEQFF. The CDR3 coding sequence is TGTGCCAGCACCGCTACTAGCGGATATCCCTACAATGAGCAGTTCTTC. The full variable domain, completed using reference TRBV28 and TRBJ2-1, is DVKVTQSSRYLVKRTGEKVFLECVQDMDHENMFWYRQDPGLGLRLIYFSYDVKMKEKGDIPEGYSVSREKKERFSLILESASTNQTSMYLCASTATSGYPYNEQFFGPGTRLTVL.

This clonotype turned up a few times. This chain links TRBV30 with TRBJ1-6, with D uncertain. Trimming removed 0 bases from V and 7 bases from J, with 10 bases in between. The CDR3 runs 14 residues. The germline V gene encodes CDR1 GTSNPN and CDR2 SVGIG (reference sequence). The CDR3 here is CAWSVATTNSPLHF. CDR3 in DNA: TGTGCCTGGAGTGTAGCGACAACAAATTCACCCCTCCACTTT.

The chain carries TRBV6-1 and TRBJ2-3, with D possibly TRBD2 on 7 matching bases. Trimming cost V 2 bases and J 2 bases, with 23 bases left between them. CDR3 length equals 19 residues. Germline loops: CDR1 MNHNS, CDR2 SASEGT. DNA of the CDR3: TGTGCCAGCAGTGAACAGAGGGGGGGCGGACTACTCTACACAGATACGCAGTATTTT. Amino acids: CASSEQRGGGLLYTDTQYF.